Included here is one TCR beta chain sequence, with context. As yet, its antigen is unknown. This sample is part of a study of lymphopenia after photon versus proton radiotherapy. Study-level results: Photon-treated patients lost naive T cells and TCR diversity; proton-treated stayed stable. Survival link was tested only in deceased patients; proton benefit remains a possibility. Post-nadir diversity loss with photons came from oligoclonal expansion, particularly CD8+ Temra cells. Post-nadir TCR diversity decline inversely tracked overall survival among those who died.

Data came from immunoSEQ multiplex PCR; TCRdb stores just in-frame clones and leaves some out. This table has about 8,300 clones, about 86% appearing once. There are 13 residues in the CDR3. Per the germline V gene, CDR1 is MNHEY and CDR2 is SMNVEV (reference sequence). V was trimmed by 6 bases and J by 4 bases, leaving 10 bases between them. The TCR sequence derives from a man at least 80 years old with cholangiocarcinoma. V is TRBV27 and J is TRBJ1-3; no firm D call. The source was peripheral blood, collected from a patient treated with photon-based radiotherapy. CDR3 bases: TGTGCCAGCAGCCCCGGAGGCGGAAACACCATATATTTT. Encoded protein: CASSPGGGNTIYF.